Below, 14 T cell receptor beta chains from the same sample are listed, as sequenced in a study of control samples from healthy donors and cancer patients. Repertoires were generated with immunoSEQ multiplex PCR, while TCRdb's copy carries only in-frame clones and drops some. The sample yields 150,000 to 180,000 clones, approximately 93% seen once. Sequencing used blood. Receptors originate from a man in his forties or fifties in good health.

The table lists this clone with a count of one. The chain has TRBV12-3 or TRBV12-4 and TRBJ2-2; unclear D gene. The CDR3 spans 11 residues. V dropped 6 bases and J dropped 8 bases, with 7 bases sitting between them. CDR3 in DNA: TGTGCCAGCAGCGGCCCAGGGGAGCTGTTTTTT. Amino acid sequence: CASSGPGELFF.

The rearrangement links TRBV7-9 to TRBJ1-3; D unclear. Germline values: CDR1 SEHNR, CDR2 FQNEAQ (reference sequence). This CDR3 is built from 15 residues. Between the trimmed V and J ends, which lost 1 base and 1 base, there was a span of 8 bases. For the CDR3, the DNA is TGTGCCAGCAGCTTAGGACAAACGTCTGGAAACACCATATATTTT. Translated, it gives CASSLGQTSGNTIYF.

V gene TRBV27 combines with J gene TRBJ1-1; D not certain. The CDR3 is made up of 16 amino acids. Trimming stripped 8 bases from V and 2 bases from J, with 21 bases between. Per the germline V gene, CDR1 is MNHEY and CDR2 is SMNVEV (reference sequence). The CDR3 here is CASHAPVGMGNTEAFF. The CDR3 DNA sequence: TGTGCCAGCCATGCGCCTGTGGGGATGGGAAACACTGAAGCTTTCTTT.

The chain uses TRBV6-5 and TRBJ1-1; D remains unclear. V was trimmed by 2 bases and J by 0 bases, leaving 7 bases between them. The CDR3 contains 14 residues. Germline V lookup: CDR1 MNHEY, CDR2 SVGAGI. CDR3: CASSYGGVNTEAFF. CDR3 coding DNA: TGTGCCAGCAGTTACGGCGGGGTGAACACTGAAGCTTTCTTT.

A note on this clone: The germline gene is not matched at one end of the junction; a read error may be the cause. The J gene is TRBJ2-5, the V gene TRBV9; D unresolved. Germline-derived CDR1 and CDR2 are SGDLS and YYNGEE. This CDR3 is 14 amino acids long. The CDR3 spells CASSVDSTQATQYF. For the CDR3, the DNA is TGTGCCAGCAGCGTAGACAGTACGCAAGCGACCCAGTACTTC.

The rearrangement uses TRBV6-6 and TRBJ1-3, with TRBD1 as a possible D gene (5 bases). CDR3 size: 13 residues. V lost 8 bases and J lost 2, with 10 bases in between. Germline V lookup: CDR1 MNHNY, CDR2 SVGAGI (reference sequence). CDR3 in amino acids: CASQEGPGNTIYF. The CDR3 DNA reads TGTGCCAGCCAGGAGGGGCCTGGAAACACCATATATTTT.

This chain links TRBV7-9 with TRBJ2-2; TRBD2 is a possible D gene (7 bases). Germline lookup yields CDR1 SEHNR and CDR2 FQNEAQ (reference sequence). Trimming left V 5 bases short and J 1 base short, with 17 bases between. The CDR3 sequence is 17 residues long. The CDR3 here is CASSPRGGALNTGELFF. CDR3 bases: TGTGCCAGCAGCCCAAGGGGGGGCGCCCTGAACACCGGGGAGCTGTTTTTT. Full variable domain (remainder filled in from reference TRBV7-9 and TRBJ2-2): DTGVSQNPRHKITKRGQNVTFRCDPISEHNRLYWYRQTLGQGPEFLTYFQNEAQLEKSRLLSDRFSAERPKGSFSTLEIQRTEQGDSAMYLCASSPRGGALNTGELFFGEGSRLTVL.

The gene calls are TRBV4-1 and TRBJ1-2; D is undetermined. Germline V gene sequence: CDR1 MGHRA, CDR2 YSYEKL. Trimming pared 4 bases from V and 1 base from J, leaving 13 bases between. The CDR3 length is 15 residues. This CDR3 reads CASSPREDYNYGYTF. The DNA for the CDR3 is TGCGCCAGCAGCCCGAGGGAAGATTATAACTATGGCTACACCTTC.

The gene calls are TRBV6-5 and TRBJ2-2, with 10 bases that match TRBD1. Germline V lookup: CDR1 MNHEY, CDR2 SVGAGI. There are 15 residues in the CDR3. Losses at the gene ends were 5 bases for V and 5 bases for J; bases not matched to a gene: 5. The CDR3 protein is CASSQTGGGTGELFF. The CDR3 DNA reads TGTGCCAGCAGTCAGACAGGGGGCGGGACCGGGGAGCTGTTTTTT.

This chain uses TRBV5-1 with TRBJ2-5, with 12 bases lining up with TRBD2. CDR1 is SGHRS and CDR2 is YFSETQ in the germline V gene. Trimming cost V 0 bases and J 4 bases; bases outside gene matches: 7. The CDR3 extends over 17 amino acids. CDR3 region: CASSLASGGALRETQYF. CDR3 sequence (DNA): TGCGCCAGCAGCTTGGCTAGCGGGGGGGCCCTTAGAGAGACCCAGTACTTC.

Points on this clone: One junction end does not reproduce the germline sequence, and a read error may be involved. The chain has TRBV6-2 or TRBV6-3 and TRBJ2-7; 14 bases fit TRBD2. CDR1 and CDR2 from the germline V gene are MNHEY and SVGEGT. CDR3 length equals 12 residues. The CDR3 loop reads CASSWGLAGASF. The CDR3 bases are TGTGCCAGCAGTTGGGGACTAGCGGGGGCCTCCTTC.

The J gene is TRBJ1-2, the V gene TRBV5-1, with D uncertain. The V and J ends lost 0 bases and 4 bases respectively, with 7 bases between them. The CDR3 is made up of 13 amino acids. Germline CDR1 SGHRS, CDR2 YFSETQ. The CDR3 DNA follows: TGCGCCAGCAGCTTGGAAGTAGTCTATGGCTACACCTTC. This gives the protein CASSLEVVYGYTF. The complete variable domain, with remaining parts taken from reference TRBV5-1 and TRBJ1-2, reads KAGVTQTPRYLIKTRGQQVTLSCSPISGHRSVSWYQQTPGQGLQFLFEYFSETQRNKGNFPGRFSGRQFSNSRSEMNVSTLELGDSALYLCASSLEVVYGYTFGSGTRLTVV.

This sequence joins TRBV7-2 and TRBJ1-1, with TRBD1 as a possible D gene (6 bases). V lost 6 bases, J lost 0 bases, and 14 bases lay in between. Germline CDR1 reads SGHTA; CDR2 reads FQGNSA. The CDR3 is 15 amino acids. CDR3 DNA sequence: TGTGCCAGCAGACCATGGGGGGGGCTGAACACTGAAGCTTTCTTT. It encodes CASRPWGGLNTEAFF.

The gene calls are TRBV7-6 and TRBJ1-4, with D uncertain. The CDR3 is 11 amino acids. CDR1 SGHVS and CDR2 FNYEAQ come from the germline V gene. Trimming cost V 5 bases and J 4 bases, with 2 bases left between them. CDR3: CASSNNEKLFF. As DNA, the CDR3 is TGTGCCAGCAGCAATAATGAAAAACTGTTTTTT. Together with reference TRBV7-6 and TRBJ1-4, the CDR3 gives the full variable domain: GAGVSQSPRYKVTKRGQDVALRCDPISGHVSLYWYRQALGQGPEFLTYFNYEAQQDKSGLPNDRFSAERPEGSISTLTIQRTEQRDSAMYRCASSNNEKLFFGSGTQLSVL.